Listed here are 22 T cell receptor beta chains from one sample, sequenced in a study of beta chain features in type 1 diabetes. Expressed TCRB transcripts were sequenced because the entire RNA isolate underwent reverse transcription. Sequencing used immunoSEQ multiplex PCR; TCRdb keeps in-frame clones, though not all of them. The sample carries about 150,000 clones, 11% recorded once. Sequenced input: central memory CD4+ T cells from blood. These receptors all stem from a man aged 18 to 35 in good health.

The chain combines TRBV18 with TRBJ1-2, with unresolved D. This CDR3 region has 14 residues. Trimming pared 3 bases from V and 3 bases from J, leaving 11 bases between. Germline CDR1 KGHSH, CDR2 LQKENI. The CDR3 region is CASSPIGTDYGYTF. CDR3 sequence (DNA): TGTGCCAGCTCACCGATCGGTACGGACTATGGCTACACCTTC.

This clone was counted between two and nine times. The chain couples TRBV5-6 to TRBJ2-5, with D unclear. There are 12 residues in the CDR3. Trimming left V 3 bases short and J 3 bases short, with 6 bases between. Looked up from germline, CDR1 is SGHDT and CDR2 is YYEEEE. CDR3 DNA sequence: TGTGCCAGCAGCTCACACAAAGAGACCCAGTACTTC. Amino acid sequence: CASSSHKETQYF.

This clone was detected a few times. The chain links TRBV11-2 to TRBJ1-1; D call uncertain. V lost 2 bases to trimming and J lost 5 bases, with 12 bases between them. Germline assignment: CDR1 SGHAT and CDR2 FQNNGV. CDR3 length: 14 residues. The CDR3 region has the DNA TGTGCCAGCAGCTTAAAAGCGACGGGGACTGAAGCTTTCTTT. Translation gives CASSLKATGTEAFF.

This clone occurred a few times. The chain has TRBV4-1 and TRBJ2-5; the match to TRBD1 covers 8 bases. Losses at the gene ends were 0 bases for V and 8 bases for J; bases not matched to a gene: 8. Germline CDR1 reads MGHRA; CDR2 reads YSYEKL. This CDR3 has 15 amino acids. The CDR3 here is CASSQDPQGASTQYF. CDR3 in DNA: TGCGCCAGCAGCCAAGACCCCCAGGGGGCTTCTACCCAGTACTTC.

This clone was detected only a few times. The CDR3 loop reads CASSLGRQASYEQYF. In nucleotides, the CDR3 is TGTGCCAGCAGTCTAGGCAGACAGGCGTCCTACGAGCAGTACTTC. The chain recombines TRBV6-5 with TRBJ2-7; maybe TRBD1 (6 bases). This CDR3 is built from 15 residues. Germline assignment: CDR1 MNHEY and CDR2 SVGAGI. The V end was cut by 5 bases, the J end by 1 base, with 15 bases between.

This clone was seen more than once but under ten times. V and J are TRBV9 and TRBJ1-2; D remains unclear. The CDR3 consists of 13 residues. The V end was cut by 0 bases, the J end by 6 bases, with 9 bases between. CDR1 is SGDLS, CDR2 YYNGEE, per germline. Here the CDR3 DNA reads TGTGCCAGCAGCGTAGGACTAGTGGATGGCTACACCTTC. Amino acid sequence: CASSVGLVDGYTF.

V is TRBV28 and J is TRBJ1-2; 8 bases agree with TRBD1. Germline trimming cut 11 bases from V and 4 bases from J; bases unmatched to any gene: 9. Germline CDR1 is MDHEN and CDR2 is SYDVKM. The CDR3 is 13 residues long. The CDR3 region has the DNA TGTGCCGGCCAGGGGGCGCTTCCCTATGGCTACACCTTC. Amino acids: CAGQGALPYGYTF.

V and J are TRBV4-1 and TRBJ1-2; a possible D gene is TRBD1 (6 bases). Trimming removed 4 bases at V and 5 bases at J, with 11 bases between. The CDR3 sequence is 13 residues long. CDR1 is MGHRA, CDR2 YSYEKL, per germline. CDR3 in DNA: TGCGCCAGCAGCCCAGGGGAGGAGTATGGCTACACCTTC. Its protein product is CASSPGEEYGYTF.

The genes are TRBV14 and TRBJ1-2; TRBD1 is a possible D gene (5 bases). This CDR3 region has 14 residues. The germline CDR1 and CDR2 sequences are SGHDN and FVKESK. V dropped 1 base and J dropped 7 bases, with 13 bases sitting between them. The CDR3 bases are TGTGCCAGCAGCCAAGCGACAGCTGTCGGTGGCTACACCTTC. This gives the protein CASSQATAVGGYTF.

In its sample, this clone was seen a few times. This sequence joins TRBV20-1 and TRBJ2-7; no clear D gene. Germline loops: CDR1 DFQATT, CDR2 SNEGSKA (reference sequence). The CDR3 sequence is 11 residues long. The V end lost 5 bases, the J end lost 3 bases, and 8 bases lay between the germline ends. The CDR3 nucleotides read TGCAGTGCTGTTGACTTCTACGAGCAGTACTTC. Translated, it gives CSAVDFYEQYF.

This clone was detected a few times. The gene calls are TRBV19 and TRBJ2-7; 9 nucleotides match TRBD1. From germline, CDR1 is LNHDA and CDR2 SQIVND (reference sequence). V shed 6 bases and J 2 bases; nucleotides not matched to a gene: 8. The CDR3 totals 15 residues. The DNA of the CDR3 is TGTGCCAGTAGAAAAACCGGGACAGGGACCTACGAGCAGTACTTC. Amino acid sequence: CASRKTGTGTYEQYF.

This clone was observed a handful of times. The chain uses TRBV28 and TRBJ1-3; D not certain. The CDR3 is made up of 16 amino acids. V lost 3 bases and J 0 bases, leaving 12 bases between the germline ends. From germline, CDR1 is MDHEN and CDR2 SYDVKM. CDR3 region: CASSFIRLSSGNTIYF. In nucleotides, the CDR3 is TGTGCCAGCAGTTTCATCAGGCTGTCCTCTGGAAACACCATATATTTT.

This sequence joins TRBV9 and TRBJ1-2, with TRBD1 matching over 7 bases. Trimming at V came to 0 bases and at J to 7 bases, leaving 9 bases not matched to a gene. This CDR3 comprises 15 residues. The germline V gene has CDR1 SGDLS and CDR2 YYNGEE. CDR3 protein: CASSVESDRVGGYTF. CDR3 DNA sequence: TGTGCCAGCAGCGTAGAGAGCGACAGGGTAGGTGGCTACACCTTC.

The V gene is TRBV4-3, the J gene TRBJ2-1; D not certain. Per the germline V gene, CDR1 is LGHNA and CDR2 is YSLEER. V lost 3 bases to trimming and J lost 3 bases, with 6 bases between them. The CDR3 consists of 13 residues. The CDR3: CASSHPDYNEQFF. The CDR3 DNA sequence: TGCGCCAGCAGCCACCCCGACTACAATGAGCAGTTCTTC.

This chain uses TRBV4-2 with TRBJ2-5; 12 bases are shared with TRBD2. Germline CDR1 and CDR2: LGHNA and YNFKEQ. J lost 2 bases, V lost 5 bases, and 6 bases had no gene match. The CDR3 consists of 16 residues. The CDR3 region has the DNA TGTGCCAGCAGCGACCCTAGCGGGGGGGTTCAAGAGACCCAGTACTTC. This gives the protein CASSDPSGGVQETQYF.

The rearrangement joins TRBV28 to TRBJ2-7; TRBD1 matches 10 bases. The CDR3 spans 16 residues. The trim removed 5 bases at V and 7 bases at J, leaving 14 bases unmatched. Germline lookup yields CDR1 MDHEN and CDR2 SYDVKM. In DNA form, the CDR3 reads TGTGCCAGCAGTCTCCCCCAACGACAGGGGGCAGGGGAGCAGTACTTC. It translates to CASSLPQRQGAGEQYF. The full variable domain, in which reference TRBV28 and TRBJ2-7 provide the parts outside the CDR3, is DVKVTQSSRYLVKRTGEKVFLECVQDMDHENMFWYRQDPGLGLRLIYFSYDVKMKEKGDIPEGYSVSREKKERFSLILESASTNQTSMYLCASSLPQRQGAGEQYFGPGTRLTVT.

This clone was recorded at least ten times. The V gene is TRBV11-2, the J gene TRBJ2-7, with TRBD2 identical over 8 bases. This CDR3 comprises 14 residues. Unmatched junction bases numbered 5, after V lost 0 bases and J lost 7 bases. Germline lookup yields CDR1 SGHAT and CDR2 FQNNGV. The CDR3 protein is CASSLDPSGWEQYF. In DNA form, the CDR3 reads TGTGCCAGCAGCTTAGATCCTAGCGGGTGGGAGCAGTACTTC.

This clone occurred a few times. The CDR3 DNA sequence: TGCAGCGTTGTTCTCAACCGACCCTCATACGAGCAGTACTTC. It is translated as CSVVLNRPSYEQYF. V usage is TRBV29-1 and J usage is TRBJ2-7, with D hard to call. Germline values: CDR1 SQVTM, CDR2 ANQGSEA. This CDR3 spans 14 amino acids. V gave up 4 bases and J gave up 4 bases, with 17 bases separating them.

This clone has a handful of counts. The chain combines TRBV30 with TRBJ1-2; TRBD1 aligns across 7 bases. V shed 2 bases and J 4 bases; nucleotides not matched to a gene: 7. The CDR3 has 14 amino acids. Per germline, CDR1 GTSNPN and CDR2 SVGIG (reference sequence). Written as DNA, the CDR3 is TGTGCCTGGAGTCTCGACAGGGTCGGCTATGGCTACACCTTC. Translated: CAWSLDRVGYGYTF.

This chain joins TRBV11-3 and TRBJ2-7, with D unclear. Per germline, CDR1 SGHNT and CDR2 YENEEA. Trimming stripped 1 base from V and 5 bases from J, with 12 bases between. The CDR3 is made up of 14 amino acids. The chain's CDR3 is CASSLGRPTDEQYF. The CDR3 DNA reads TGTGCCAGCAGCTTAGGTCGCCCTACGGACGAGCAGTACTTC. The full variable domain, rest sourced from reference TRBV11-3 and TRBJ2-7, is EAGVVQSPRYKIIEKKQPVAFWCNPISGHNTLYWYLQNLGQGPELLIRYENEEAVDDSQLPKDRFSAERLKGVDSTLKIQPAELGDSAVYLCASSLGRPTDEQYFGPGTRLTVT.

The CDR3 reads CASSQGTSGRSYEQYF. CDR3 coding DNA: TGCGCCAGCAGCCAGGGGACTAGCGGGAGATCCTACGAGCAGTACTTC. The rearrangement uses TRBV4-3 and TRBJ2-7; TRBD2 matches 14 bases. V lost 3 bases, J lost 1 base, and 2 bases stayed unmatched. CDR1 and CDR2 from the germline V gene are LGHNA and YSLEER. There are 16 residues in the CDR3.

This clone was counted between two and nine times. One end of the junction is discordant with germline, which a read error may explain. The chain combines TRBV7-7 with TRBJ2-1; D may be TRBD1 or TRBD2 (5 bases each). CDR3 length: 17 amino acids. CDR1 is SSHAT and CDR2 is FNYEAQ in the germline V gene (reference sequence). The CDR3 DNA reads TGTGCTAGCAGCTCCAAGTTTGGGGACGGATGTAGGAATGAGCAGTTCTTC. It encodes CASSSKFGDGCRNEQFF.